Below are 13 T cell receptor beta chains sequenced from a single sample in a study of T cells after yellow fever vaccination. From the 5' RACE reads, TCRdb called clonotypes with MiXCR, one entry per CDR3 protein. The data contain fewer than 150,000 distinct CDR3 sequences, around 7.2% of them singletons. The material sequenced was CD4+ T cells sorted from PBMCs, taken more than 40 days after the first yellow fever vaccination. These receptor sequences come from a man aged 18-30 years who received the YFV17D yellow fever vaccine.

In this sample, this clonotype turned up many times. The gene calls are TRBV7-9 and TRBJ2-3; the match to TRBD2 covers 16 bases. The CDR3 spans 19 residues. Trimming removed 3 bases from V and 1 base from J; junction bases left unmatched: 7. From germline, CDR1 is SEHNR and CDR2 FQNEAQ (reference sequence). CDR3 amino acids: CASSFPGTSGGDGTDTQYF. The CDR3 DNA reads TGTGCCAGCAGCTTCCCCGGGACTAGCGGGGGGGACGGCACAGATACGCAGTATTTT.

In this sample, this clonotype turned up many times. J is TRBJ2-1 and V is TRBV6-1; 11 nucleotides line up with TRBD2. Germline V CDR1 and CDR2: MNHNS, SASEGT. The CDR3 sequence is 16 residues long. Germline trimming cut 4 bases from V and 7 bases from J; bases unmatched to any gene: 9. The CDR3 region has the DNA TGTGCCAGCAGTGGATTAGCGGGGGGGCGGATGAATGAGCAGTTCTTC. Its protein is CASSGLAGGRMNEQFF.

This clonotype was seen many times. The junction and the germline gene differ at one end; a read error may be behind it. Written as DNA, the CDR3 is TGCGCCAGCAGCTTGCGAGAGACCCAGTACTTC. Protein: CASSLRETQYF. V gene TRBV5-4 combines with J gene TRBJ2-5; D not certain. Germline lookup yields CDR1 SGHNT and CDR2 YYREEE (reference sequence). The CDR3 has 11 amino acids.

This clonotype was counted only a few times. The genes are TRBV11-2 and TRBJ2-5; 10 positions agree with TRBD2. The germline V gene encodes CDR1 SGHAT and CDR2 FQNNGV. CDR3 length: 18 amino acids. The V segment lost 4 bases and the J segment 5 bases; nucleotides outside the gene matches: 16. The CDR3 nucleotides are TGTGCCAGCAGCTCCGGCCTAGCGGGGGCCATAAGCAGTGAGACCCAGTACTTC. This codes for CASSSGLAGAISSETQYF.

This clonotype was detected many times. As DNA, the CDR3 is TGTGCCAGTAGTATAGGGCCGCCGCCAGGGACCCAGTACTTC. Protein: CASSIGPPPGTQYF. The chain carries TRBV19 and TRBJ2-5, with D unresolved. This CDR3 is built from 14 residues. Trimming shortened V by 1 base and J by 7 bases, and 13 bases separated the two germline ends. Germline CDR1 is LNHDA and CDR2 is SQIVND (reference sequence).

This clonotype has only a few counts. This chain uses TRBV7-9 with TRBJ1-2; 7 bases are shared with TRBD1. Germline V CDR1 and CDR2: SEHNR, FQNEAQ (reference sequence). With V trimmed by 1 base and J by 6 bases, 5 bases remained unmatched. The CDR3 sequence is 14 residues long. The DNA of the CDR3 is TGTGCCAGCAGCTTAGGGGGGACAGATAATGGCTACACCTTC. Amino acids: CASSLGGTDNGYTF.

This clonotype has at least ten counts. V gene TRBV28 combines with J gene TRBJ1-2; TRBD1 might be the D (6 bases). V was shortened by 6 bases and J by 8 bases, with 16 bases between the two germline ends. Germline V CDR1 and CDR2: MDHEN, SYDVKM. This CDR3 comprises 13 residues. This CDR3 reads CASSLRDKRGYTF. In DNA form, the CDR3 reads TGTGCCAGCAGCCTCCGGGACAAACGAGGCTACACCTTC.

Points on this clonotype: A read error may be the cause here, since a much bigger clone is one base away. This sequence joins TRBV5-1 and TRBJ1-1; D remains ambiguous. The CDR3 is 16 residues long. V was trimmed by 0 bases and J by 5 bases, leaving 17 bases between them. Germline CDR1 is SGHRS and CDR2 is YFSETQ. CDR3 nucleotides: TGCGCCAGCAGCTTGGGCTCTCAGACATTGATGACTGAAGCTTTCTTT. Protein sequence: CASSLGSQTLMTEAFF.

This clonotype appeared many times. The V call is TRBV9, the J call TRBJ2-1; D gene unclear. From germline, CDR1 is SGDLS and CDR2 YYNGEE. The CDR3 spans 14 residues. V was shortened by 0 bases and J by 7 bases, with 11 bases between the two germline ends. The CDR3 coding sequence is TGTGCCAGCAGCGTAGGGTCGACAAATAATGAGCAGTTCTTC. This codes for CASSVGSTNNEQFF.

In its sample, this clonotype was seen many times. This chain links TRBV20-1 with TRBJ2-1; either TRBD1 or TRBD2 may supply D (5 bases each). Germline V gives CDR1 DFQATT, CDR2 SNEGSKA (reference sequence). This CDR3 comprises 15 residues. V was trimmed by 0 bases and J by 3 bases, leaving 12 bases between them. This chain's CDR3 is CSARESGLRYNEQFF. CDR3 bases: TGCAGTGCTAGAGAATCGGGGCTCCGCTACAATGAGCAGTTCTTC.

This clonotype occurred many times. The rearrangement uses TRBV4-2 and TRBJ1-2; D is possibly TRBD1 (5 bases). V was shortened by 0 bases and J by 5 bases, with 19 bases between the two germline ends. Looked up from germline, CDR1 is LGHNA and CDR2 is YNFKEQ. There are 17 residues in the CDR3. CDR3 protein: CASSQDASGAGGYGYTF. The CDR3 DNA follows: TGTGCCAGCAGCCAAGATGCGTCGGGCGCTGGGGGGTATGGCTACACCTTC.

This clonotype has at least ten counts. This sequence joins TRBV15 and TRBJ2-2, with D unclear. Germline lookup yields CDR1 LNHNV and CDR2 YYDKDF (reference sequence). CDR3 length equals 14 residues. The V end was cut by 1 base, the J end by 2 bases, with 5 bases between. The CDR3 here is CATSRVGNTGELFF. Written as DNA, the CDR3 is TGTGCCACCAGCAGAGTCGGAAACACCGGGGAGCTGTTTTTT.

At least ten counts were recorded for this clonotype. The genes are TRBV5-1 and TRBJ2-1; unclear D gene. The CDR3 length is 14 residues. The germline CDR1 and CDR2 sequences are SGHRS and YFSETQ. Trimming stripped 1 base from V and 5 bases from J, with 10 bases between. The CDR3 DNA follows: TGCGCCAGCAGCTTGTTAGCAGATCACAATGAGCAGTTCTTC. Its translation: CASSLLADHNEQFF.